The 27 T cell receptor beta chains given below trace back to one sample, sequenced in a study of T-cell memory formation after mild COVID-19. MiXCR, applied by TCRdb to the 5' RACE reads, yields one record per CDR3 protein. Of hundreds of thousands of distinct CDR3 sequences listed, 15% to 20% are singletons. The source material was PBMCs or a T cell subset sorted from them (not recorded which). The receptors here all came from an adult woman who had mild COVID-19 (a few samples of this study predate the infection). Cell type and time point are not known.

This clonotype was counted a few times. V gene TRBV12-3 or TRBV12-4 combines with J gene TRBJ2-1, with D hard to call. The ends were cut back, 2 bases at V and 9 bases at J, with 14 bases in the middle. The CDR3 runs to 14 residues. This CDR3 reads CASSLSGRFSEQFF. CDR3 in DNA: TGTGCCAGCAGTTTATCTGGACGATTTAGTGAGCAGTTCTTC.

CDR3 region: CASSLLRHADTYEQYF. The CDR3 DNA reads TGTGCCAGCAGCTTATTGCGGCACGCCGACACCTACGAGCAGTACTTC. The chain has TRBV11-1 and TRBJ2-7, with D hard to call. The CDR3 spans 16 residues. Germline CDR1 and CDR2: SGHAT and FQDESV (reference sequence). Trimming shortened V by 2 bases and J by 2 bases, and 16 bases separated the two germline ends.

This rearrangement joins TRBV6-2 or TRBV6-3 to TRBJ1-2; D not certain. The CDR3 runs 13 residues. CDR1 is MNHEY and CDR2 is SVGEGT in the germline V gene. The ends were cut back, 5 bases at V and 2 bases at J, with 9 bases in the middle. Here the CDR3 DNA reads TGTGCCAGCAGTGTGGGATCGAACTATGGCTACACCTTC. It translates to CASSVGSNYGYTF.

This clonotype was recorded a few times. This chain links TRBV3-1 with TRBJ2-1, with a weak D call TRBD2 (7 bases). Trimming took 3 bases from V and 2 from J, leaving 23 bases between them. Germline-derived CDR1 and CDR2 are LGHDT and YNNKEL (reference sequence). This CDR3 region has 19 residues. CDR3 amino acids: CASSHLGAGRGRTYNEQFF. CDR3 DNA sequence: TGTGCCAGCAGCCATCTGGGGGCGGGGAGGGGACGGACCTACAATGAGCAGTTCTTC.

The J gene is TRBJ1-5, the V gene TRBV15; D unresolved. CDR1 LNHNV and CDR2 YYDKDF come from the germline V gene (reference sequence). Trimming shortened V by 1 base and J by 0 bases, and 7 bases separated the two germline ends. The CDR3 consists of 15 residues. The chain's CDR3 is CATSRVPGSNQPQHF. CDR3 in DNA: TGTGCCACCAGCAGAGTTCCGGGTAGCAATCAGCCCCAGCATTTT.

The table lists this clonotype with a few counts. V usage is TRBV12-3 or TRBV12-4 and J usage is TRBJ2-5; TRBD2 matches 8 bases. This CDR3 has 13 residues. J gave up 1 base and V 6 bases, and 1 base lay outside the gene matches. CDR3 sequence (DNA): TGTGCCAGCAGCGCGGGAGGCCAAGAGACCCAGTACTTC. Protein: CASSAGGQETQYF.

The V and J genes are TRBV29-1 and TRBJ2-7, with D possibly being TRBD2 (5 bases). The V and J ends lost 4 bases and 6 bases respectively, with 10 bases between them. Germline CDR1 is SQVTM and CDR2 is ANQGSEA. This CDR3 region has 11 residues. The CDR3 spells CSVGGDLEQYF. As DNA, the CDR3 is TGCAGCGTTGGGGGAGATCTCGAGCAGTACTTC.

This clonotype showed up just a few times. The rearrangement uses TRBV21-1 and TRBJ1-1. TRBV21-1 is a documented pseudogene. The CDR3 is 15 amino acids. The CDR3 protein is CASSKEGNWDTEAFF. CDR3 bases: TGTGCCAGCAGCAAGGAGGGTAATTGGGACACTGAAGCTTTCTTT.

The rearrangement links TRBV5-1 to TRBJ1-1; D is unclear. This CDR3 is built from 16 residues. V lost 2 bases, J lost 0 bases, and 14 bases lay in between. Germline V lookup: CDR1 SGHRS, CDR2 YFSETQ. Here the CDR3 reads CASSFRANGMNTEAFF. The CDR3 nucleotides read TGCGCCAGCAGCTTCCGGGCAAACGGCATGAACACTGAAGCTTTCTTT.

This clonotype has just a few counts. The chain carries TRBV29-1 and TRBJ2-6; 8 bases fit TRBD2. Per the germline V gene, CDR1 is SQVTM and CDR2 is ANQGSEA. The CDR3 runs to 16 residues. V lost 5 bases and J lost 2; bases outside the gene matches: 8. CDR3 sequence (DNA): TGCAGCGTTAGACCGGGGGGGAAAGCTGGGGCCAACGTCCTGACTTTC. It encodes CSVRPGGKAGANVLTF.

In its sample, this clonotype was seen a few times. The chain carries TRBV2 and TRBJ2-5; TRBD1 matches 8 bases. Germline lookup yields CDR1 SNHLY and CDR2 FYNNEI. V was clipped by 7 bases and J by 4 bases; unmatched bases: 2. This CDR3 comprises 12 residues. CDR3 nucleotides: TGTGCCAGCACCGGACAGGGAGAGACCCAGTACTTC. Its translation is CASTGQGETQYF.

This clonotype came up a few times. The CDR3 sequence: CSARDQDVPYNEQFF. The CDR3 region has the DNA TGCAGTGCTAGAGACCAGGACGTCCCCTACAATGAGCAGTTCTTC. This chain links TRBV20-1 with TRBJ2-1; D remains ambiguous. Germline-derived CDR1 and CDR2 are DFQATT and SNEGSKA (reference sequence). The V end lost 0 bases, the J end lost 2 bases, and 11 bases lay between the germline ends. The CDR3 loop spans 15 amino acids.

The sample holds a few counts of this clonotype. The chain links TRBV12-3 or TRBV12-4 to TRBJ1-1, with D tentatively TRBD1 (5 bases). The CDR3 runs 14 residues. V lost 2 bases and J 1 base, leaving 8 bases between the germline ends. The CDR3 here is CASSLWGRNTEAFF. CDR3 in DNA: TGTGCCAGCAGTTTATGGGGCAGGAACACTGAAGCTTTCTTT.

V usage is TRBV26 and J usage is TRBJ2-5; the table gives TRBD1 as D, unverified against the DNA. TRBV26 is a pseudogene. This CDR3 has 17 residues. The CDR3 coding sequence is TGTGCCAGCAGTTCCCTTGCTCTGACAGCCTACCAAGAGACCCAGTACTTC. This codes for CASSSLALTAYQETQYF.

Many counts were recorded for this clonotype. For the CDR3, the DNA is TGTGCCAGCAGCCACGGGACAGGCATTGAAAAACTGTTTTTT. It yields the protein CASSHGTGIEKLFF. The rearrangement joins TRBV5-6 to TRBJ1-4; 8 bases are a match to TRBD1. The junction had 6 bases not matched to a gene; V was cut back by 4 bases and J by 7 bases. Germline values: CDR1 SGHDT, CDR2 YYEEEE. CDR3 length equals 14 residues.

The J gene is TRBJ2-7, the V gene TRBV5-4; D ambiguous. Germline V lookup: CDR1 SGHNT, CDR2 YYREEE (reference sequence). The germline V and J ends were trimmed by 0 bases and 5 bases, with 15 bases remaining between them. The CDR3 consists of 15 residues. In nucleotides, the CDR3 is TGTGCCAGCAGCTTGGTAACAGTGGCGGTGGACGAGCAGTACTTC. This gives the protein CASSLVTVAVDEQYF.

V is TRBV30 and J is TRBJ1-5; D gene ambiguous. CDR1 and CDR2 (germline): GTSNPN, SVGIG (reference sequence). Trimming stripped 0 bases from V and 2 bases from J, with 8 bases between. The CDR3 is 14 amino acids. The CDR3 here is CAWSVLQRNQPQHF. CDR3 coding DNA: TGTGCCTGGAGTGTCCTACAGCGCAATCAGCCCCAGCATTTT.

The CDR3 nucleotides are TGCGCCAGCAGCTATCAACCGGGGGCCTACGAGCAGTACTTC. Its translation: CASSYQPGAYEQYF. The rearrangement uses TRBV5-1 and TRBJ2-7; TRBD2 is a possible D gene (6 bases). Trimming removed 3 bases from V and 2 bases from J, with 12 bases in between. CDR3 size: 14 residues. Germline-derived CDR1 and CDR2 are SGHRS and YFSETQ.

This clonotype was counted only a few times. The chain carries TRBV12-3 or TRBV12-4 and TRBJ2-7, with 8 bases matching TRBD1. This CDR3 spans 14 amino acids. The V segment lost 6 bases and the J segment 5 bases; nucleotides outside the gene matches: 9. DNA of the CDR3: TGTGCCAGCAGCCCAGGGGGCTCGTCGAACGAGCAGTACTTC. Its protein product is CASSPGGSSNEQYF.

This clonotype has a count of ten or more. The genes are TRBV18 and TRBJ2-3; 11 bases line up with TRBD2. CDR1 KGHSH and CDR2 LQKENI come from the germline V gene. V shed 8 bases, J shed 1 base, and the junction held 8 bases outside the gene matches. This CDR3 has 16 amino acids. Written as DNA, the CDR3 is TGTGCCAGCAGCCCGAGACTAGCGGGGCGCACAGATACGCAGTATTTT. It translates to CASSPRLAGRTDTQYF.

The gene calls are TRBV3-1 and TRBJ1-2; maybe TRBD1 (6 bases). The CDR3 totals 15 residues. CDR1 and CDR2 (germline): LGHDT, YNNKEL (reference sequence). Trimming left V 5 bases short and J 1 base short, with 14 bases between. CDR3 residues: CASSLRQAYNYGYTF. For the CDR3, the DNA is TGTGCCAGCAGCTTGAGACAGGCCTATAACTATGGCTACACCTTC.

This clonotype has just a few counts. The chain combines TRBV6-2 or TRBV6-3 with TRBJ2-2; D may be TRBD1 (5 bases). The germline CDR1 and CDR2 sequences are MNHEY and SVGEGT. The germline V and J ends were trimmed by 4 bases and 1 base, with 7 bases remaining between them. This CDR3 is 14 amino acids long. The CDR3 protein is CASSFTGNTGELFF. The CDR3 DNA follows: TGTGCCAGCAGTTTTACAGGGAACACCGGGGAGCTGTTTTTT.

The CDR3 coding sequence is TGCGCCAGCAGCTTCAACCACAGGGCTTCCTCCTACAATGAGCAGTTCTTC. Encoded protein: CASSFNHRASSYNEQFF. The chain links TRBV5-1 to TRBJ2-1; tentative D call: TRBD1 (6 bases). This CDR3 spans 17 amino acids. V was pared by 2 bases and J by 0 bases, with 15 bases between. Germline V gene data show CDR1 as SGHRS and CDR2 as YFSETQ.

This clonotype came up a few times. V usage is TRBV28 and J usage is TRBJ2-3, with D possibly TRBD1 on 6 matching bases. V shed 6 bases and J shed 1 base, with 11 bases lying between them. The germline gives CDR1 MDHEN, CDR2 SYDVKM. The CDR3 is 14 amino acids. The CDR3 DNA follows: TGTGCCAGCAGCCTACAGGGCCGCACAGATACGCAGTATTTT. Translated: CASSLQGRTDTQYF.

This chain uses TRBV24-1 with TRBJ2-2, with TRBD1 matching over 10 bases. Germline V gives CDR1 KGHDR, CDR2 SFDVKD. J lost 4 bases, V lost 7 bases, and 11 bases had no gene match. This CDR3 region has 17 residues. The CDR3 reads CATRPREGTGVTGELFF. CDR3 sequence (DNA): TGTGCCACCAGACCCAGAGAAGGGACAGGGGTCACCGGGGAGCTGTTTTTT.

The rearrangement joins TRBV20-1 to TRBJ2-7, with 7 bases matching TRBD2. Trimming removed 3 bases from V and 0 bases from J; junction bases left unmatched: 8. CDR1 and CDR2 from the germline V gene are DFQATT and SNEGSKA (reference sequence). This CDR3 has 15 amino acids. The CDR3 DNA reads as TGCAGTGCTAGCTTTCAACCGGGGGGCTCCTACGAGCAGTACTTC. Translated: CSASFQPGGSYEQYF.

This clonotype has a handful of counts. CDR3 coding DNA: TGTGCCAGCAGCTCAACCCGGGACAGAACCTACAATGAGCAGTTCTTC. Protein sequence: CASSSTRDRTYNEQFF. The gene calls are TRBV7-9 and TRBJ2-1; the match to TRBD1 covers 7 bases. Germline values: CDR1 SEHNR, CDR2 FQNEAQ (reference sequence). CDR3 length: 16 amino acids. V lost 4 bases, J lost 2 bases, and 8 bases stayed unmatched. Complete variable domain (other parts from reference TRBV7-9 and TRBJ2-1): DTGVSQNPRHKITKRGQNVTFRCDPISEHNRLYWYRQTLGQGPEFLTYFQNEAQLEKSRLLSDRFSAERPKGSFSTLEIQRTEQGDSAMYLCASSSTRDRTYNEQFFGPGTRLTVL.